The entry below gives a single TCR beta chain sequence along with its context. The data are from a study of OX40 agonist ivuxolimab in advanced cancers. Study summary: Ivuxolimab, an agonist antibody against OX40 (CD134), was given to patients.

At cycle 4 day 1, cycle 7 day 1, and baseline, blood was sampled. Germline values: CDR1 SGHRS, CDR2 YFSETQ. There are 14 residues in the CDR3. Deletions cut 2 bases from V and 0 bases from J, with 6 bases between. Repertoires were generated with immunoSEQ multiplex PCR, while TCRdb's copy carries only in-frame clones and drops some. The repertoire holds some 60,000 clones, with about 90% as singletons. The chain is built from TRBV5-1 and TRBJ2-4; no firm D call. The specimen was CD4+ or CD8+ T cells sorted from blood, collected in a trial of the OX40 agonist ivuxolimab. The clonotype was recovered from an adult with an advanced solid tumor such as melanoma, head and neck, liver or kidney cancer. The CDR3 loop reads CASSLGPAKNIQYF. The CDR3 coding sequence is TGCGCCAGCAGCTTAGGGCCAGCCAAAAACATTCAGTACTTC. Drawing the rest from reference TRBV5-1 and TRBJ2-4, the complete variable domain is KAGVTQTPRYLIKTRGQQVTLSCSPISGHRSVSWYQQTPGQGLQFLFEYFSETQRNKGNFPGRFSGRQFSNSRSEMNVSTLELGDSALYLCASSLGPAKNIQYFGAGTRLSVL.